This TCR beta chain originates from a study of T cells after posttransplantation cyclophosphamide (dated by TCRdb to about 2016). Regarding the complete study: Using TRB sequencing, the study followed how the T cell repertoire reconstituted after myeloablative bone marrow transplantation in which posttransplantation cyclophosphamide served as GVHD prophylaxis. Samples from approximately 37 PTCy-treated patients, along with samples from around 16 of their related bone marrow donors, underwent antigen receptor sequencing. Because TRA and TRB clonality correlated tightly in 9 samples, later TCR analyses were limited to TRB. Up to roughly 3 additional blood samples from 2 to 5.2 years after transplant were also TRB-sequenced in 3 patients, as was pretransplant blood from several patients. Public TRB sequences were compared against a database of over 3,500 sequences linked to responses to pathogens, tumor antigens, self-antigens and alloantigens. TRB sequencing was performed on blood from all 34 PTCy patients with 1-year posttransplant specimens. Overall results and qualifications from the work: Across under 50 patients, recipient CMV seropositivity and CMV reactivation were highly associated with TRB clonality; PTCy diversity was similar to CNI/methotrexate controls. The TRB repertoires of T cells infiltrating skin or GI tract showed only limited overlap with the TRB repertoires of T cells in blood. Donor-recipient similarity was low at 1-2 months but increased during the first year, and donor CD8+ memory clones often dominated later blood repertoires.

The table lists this clone with a count of one. Its antigen target is currently unknown. No base-level quality is on record; no much larger clone is a single base apart. Interpreted using the paper, the treatment or condition label stands for: high-dose cyclophosphamide on days +3 and +4 as single-agent GVHD prophylaxis. PTCy patients received busulfan and fludarabine conditioning, a related or unrelated marrow graft, and cyclophosphamide on days +3 and +4. PTCy-treated patients were drawn from a prospective multi-institutional clinical trial. Peripheral blood and bone marrow mononuclear cells were isolated by Ficoll-Hypaque density centrifugation and cryopreserved. There are 16 amino acids in the CDR3, from cysteine to phenylalanine inclusive. Here the CDR3 DNA is all that survives: 48 bases in frame from base 1. The CDR1 and CDR2 encoded by the germline V gene are SGDLS and YYNGEE. V drops 0 bases and J drops 4 bases, leaving 14 bases in between.

Genomic DNA was the input for TRB sequencing, which was run either with the immunoSEQ assay at survey resolution or with the hsTCRB kit. The paper's data handling went like this. The immunoSEQ software was used for initial read processing, and the LymphoSeq R package was used for repertoire analyses. Clonality was calculated as 1 minus normalized Shannon entropy, and the Gini coefficient was also calculated for each TRB dataset. To infer phenotypes in unsorted samples, TRB sequences from sorted subsets of the recipient or donor were mapped onto unsorted samples from the same recipient. Entries here come from immuneACCESS through TCRdb and include only in-frame sequences with V and J called. Some clones fail to appear in such tables; in the studies checked, an unresolved V gene covers under half of the shortfall, and the cause of the remainder is unknown. D and trimming were read from the DNA, whereas the V and J calls and clone size are those reported in that table. A total of about 40,000 clones appear in this sample, 90% of them only once. The ten top clones hold over 2% of the sample.

The receptor chain draws on TRBV9 and TRBJ1-3, with the D segment identity uncertain. The starting material was PBMCs, obtained roughly 60 days after allogeneic stem cell transplant with posttransplant cyclophosphamide. The source is a male patient aged 60-70 years who received an allogeneic stem cell transplant from a related donor and was CMV-positive. After a transplant, some of the T cells may come from the graft donor. The CDR3 is CASSVGGQARGNTIYF. At the DNA level, the sequence is TGTGCCAGCAGCGTAGGAGGGCAGGCAAGAGGAAACACCATATATTTT.